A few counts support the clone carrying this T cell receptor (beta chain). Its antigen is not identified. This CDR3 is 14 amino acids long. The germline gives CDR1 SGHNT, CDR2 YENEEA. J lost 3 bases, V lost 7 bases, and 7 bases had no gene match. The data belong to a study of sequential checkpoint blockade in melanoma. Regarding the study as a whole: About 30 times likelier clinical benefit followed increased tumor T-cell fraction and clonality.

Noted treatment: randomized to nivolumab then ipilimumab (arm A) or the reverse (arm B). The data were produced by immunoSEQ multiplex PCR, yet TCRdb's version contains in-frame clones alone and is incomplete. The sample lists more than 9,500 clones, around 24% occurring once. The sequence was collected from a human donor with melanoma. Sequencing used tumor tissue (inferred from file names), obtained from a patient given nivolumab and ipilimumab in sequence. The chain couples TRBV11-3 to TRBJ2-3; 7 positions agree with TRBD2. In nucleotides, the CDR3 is TGTGCCAGCACCCCGTGGGAGGGTACAGATACGCAGTATTTT. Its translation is CASTPWEGTDTQYF.